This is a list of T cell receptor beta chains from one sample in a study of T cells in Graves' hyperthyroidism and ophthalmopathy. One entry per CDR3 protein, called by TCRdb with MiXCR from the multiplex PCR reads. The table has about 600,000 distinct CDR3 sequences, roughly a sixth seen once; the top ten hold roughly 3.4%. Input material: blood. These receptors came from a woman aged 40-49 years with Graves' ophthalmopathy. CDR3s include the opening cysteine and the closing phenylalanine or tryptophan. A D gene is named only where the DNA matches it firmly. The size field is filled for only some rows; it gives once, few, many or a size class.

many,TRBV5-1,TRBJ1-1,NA,CASSLGGPAEAFF,TGCGCCAGCAGCTTGGGAGGGCCGGCTGAAGCTTTCTTT
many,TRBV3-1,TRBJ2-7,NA,CASSQDGGGEQYF,TGTGCCAGCAGCCAGGACGGTGGGGGCGAGCAGTACTTC
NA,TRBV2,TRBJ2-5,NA,CASSEAAKTQYF,TGTGCCAGCAGTGAAGCGGCAAAGACCCAGTACTTC
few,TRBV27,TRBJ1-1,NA,CASNHSMNTEAFF,TGTGCCAGTAACCATTCTATGAACACTGAAGCTTTCTTT
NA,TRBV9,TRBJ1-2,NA,CASSVGDGNYGYTF,TGTGCCAGCAGCGTAGGTGATGGGAACTATGGCTACACCTTC
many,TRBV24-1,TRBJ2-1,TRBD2,CATSDPGTRNEQFF,TGTGCCACCAGTGATCCCGGGACTAGAAATGAGCAGTTCTTC
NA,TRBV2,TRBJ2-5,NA,CASSENQQGETQYF,TGTGCCAGCAGTGAGAACCAGCAGGGAGAGACCCAGTACTTC
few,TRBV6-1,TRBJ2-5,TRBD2,CASSPVGGRYQETQYF,TGTGCCAGCAGTCCTGTGGGGGGGAGGTACCAAGAGACCCAGTACTTC
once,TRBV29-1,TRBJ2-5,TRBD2,CSALAGTETQYF,TGCAGCGCCTTAGCGGGGACGGAGACCCAGTACTTC
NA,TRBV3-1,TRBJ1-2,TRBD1,CASSRRTGGLDGYTF,TGTGCCAGCAGCCGAAGGACAGGGGGATTGGATGGCTACACCTTC
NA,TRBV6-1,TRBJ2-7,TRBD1,CASRSGGQGPYEQYF,TGTGCCAGCAGATCCGGCGGACAGGGTCCCTACGAGCAGTACTTC
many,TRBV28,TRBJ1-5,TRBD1,CASRTGMVSNQPQHF,TGTGCCAGCAGGACAGGGATGGTGAGCAATCAGCCCCAGCATTTT
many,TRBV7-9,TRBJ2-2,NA,CASSLDGSANTGELFF,TGTGCCAGCAGCTTAGACGGCAGCGCGAACACCGGGGAGCTGTTTTTT
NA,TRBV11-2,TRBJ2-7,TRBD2,CASSVGVVAGPWSPYEQYF,TGTGCCAGCAGCGTAGGAGTTGTAGCGGGGCCTTGGTCTCCCTACGAGCAGTACTTC
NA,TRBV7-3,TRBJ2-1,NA,CASSFFDYRDTEQFF,TGTGCCAGCAGCTTTTTCGATTACCGGGACACCGAGCAGTTCTTC
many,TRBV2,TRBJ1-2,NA,CASSEALRGTLGGYTF,TGTGCCAGCAGTGAAGCGCTTAGGGGCACTCTGGGAGGCTACACCTTC
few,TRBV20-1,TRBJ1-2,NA,CSAQGILDYGYTF,TGCAGTGCCCAGGGTATCCTTGACTATGGCTACACCTTC
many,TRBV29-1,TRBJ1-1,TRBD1,CSAAGQDTEAFF,TGCAGCGCGGCGGGACAGGACACTGAAGCTTTCTTT
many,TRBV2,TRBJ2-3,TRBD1,CASSGRTGYTDTQYF,TGTGCCAGCAGTGGAAGGACAGGCTACACAGATACGCAGTATTTT
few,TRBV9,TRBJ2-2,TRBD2,CASSRTLAGGLSGELFF,TGTGCCAGCAGCAGAACCTTAGCGGGGGGGCTTTCCGGGGAGCTGTTTTTT
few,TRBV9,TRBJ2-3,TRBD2,CASSKNSGVNTDTQYF,TGTGCCAGCAGCAAAAATAGCGGGGTGAACACAGATACGCAGTATTTT
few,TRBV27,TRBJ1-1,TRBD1,CASSFLTGGLTEAFF,TGTGCCAGCAGTTTCCTGACAGGGGGCTTGACTGAAGCTTTCTTT
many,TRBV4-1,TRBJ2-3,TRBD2,CASSQGNSGTSTDTQYF,TGCGCCAGCAGCCAAGGGAATAGCGGGACGAGCACAGATACGCAGTATTTT
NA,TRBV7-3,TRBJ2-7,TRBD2,CASRETGTSVPYEQYF,TGTGCCAGCAGGGAAACCGGGACTAGCGTTCCCTACGAGCAGTACTTC
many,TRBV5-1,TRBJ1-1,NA,CASSLGAGAGDTEAFF,TGCGCCAGCAGCTTGGGTGCGGGGGCGGGTGACACTGAAGCTTTCTTT
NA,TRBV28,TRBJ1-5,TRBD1,CASTSGQGDQLQHF,TGTGCCAGCACCTCCGGACAGGGGGATCAGCTCCAGCATTTT
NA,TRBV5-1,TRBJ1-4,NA,CASSAPSEGHEKLFF,TGCGCCAGCAGCGCCCCGAGCGAGGGGCATGAAAAACTGTTTTTT
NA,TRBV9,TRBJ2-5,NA,CASSGSGASMETQYF,TGTGCCAGCAGCGGGTCTGGAGCGTCAATGGAGACCCAGTACTTC
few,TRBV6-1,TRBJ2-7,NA,CASSEAQGALAYEQYF,TGTGCCAGCAGTGAAGCGCAAGGGGCTCTAGCCTACGAGCAGTACTTC
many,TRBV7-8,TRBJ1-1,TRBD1,CASSLAPQGITEAFF,TGTGCCAGCAGCTTAGCCCCACAGGGGATCACTGAAGCTTTCTTT
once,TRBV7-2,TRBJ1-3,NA,CASSPWGGAAGNTIYF,TGTGCCAGCAGCCCCTGGGGGGGGGCCGCTGGAAACACCATATATTTT
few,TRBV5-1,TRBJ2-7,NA,CASSEGGSSSYEQYF,TGCGCCAGCAGCGAGGGTGGGTCCTCTTCCTACGAGCAGTACTTC
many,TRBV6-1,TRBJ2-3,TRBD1,CASSRTGGTRTDTQYF,TGTGCCAGCAGTAGGACAGGGGGCACCCGCACAGATACGCAGTATTTT
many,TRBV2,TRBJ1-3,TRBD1,CASQGDSSGNTIYF,TGTGCCAGCCAGGGGGATAGCTCTGGAAACACCATATATTTT
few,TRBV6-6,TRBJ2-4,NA,CASSYSRRAKNIQYF,TGTGCCAGCAGTTACTCGAGACGCGCCAAAAACATTCAGTACTTC
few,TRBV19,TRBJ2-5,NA,CASSPTTGKETQYF,TGTGCCAGTAGTCCTACGACAGGAAAAGAGACCCAGTACTTC
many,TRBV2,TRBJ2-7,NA,CASSPNYEQYF,TGTGCCAGCAGTCCAAACTACGAGCAGTACTTC
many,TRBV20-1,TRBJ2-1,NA,CSAQGDNEQFF,TGCAGTGCCCAAGGGGACAATGAGCAGTTCTTC
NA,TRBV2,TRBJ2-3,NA,CASSRSDTQYF,TGTGCCAGCAGCCGTTCAGATACGCAGTATTTT
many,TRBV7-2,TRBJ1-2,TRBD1,CASSFGGDRGYGYTF,TGTGCCAGCAGCTTCGGGGGGGACAGGGGCTATGGCTACACCTTC
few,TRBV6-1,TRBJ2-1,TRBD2,CASTEVPSGSSNEQFF,TGTGCCAGCACCGAAGTCCCGAGCGGGAGTTCGAATGAGCAGTTCTTC
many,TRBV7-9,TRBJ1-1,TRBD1,CASSKRTGLMNTEAFF,TGTGCCAGCAGCAAAAGGACAGGGCTCATGAACACTGAAGCTTTCTTT